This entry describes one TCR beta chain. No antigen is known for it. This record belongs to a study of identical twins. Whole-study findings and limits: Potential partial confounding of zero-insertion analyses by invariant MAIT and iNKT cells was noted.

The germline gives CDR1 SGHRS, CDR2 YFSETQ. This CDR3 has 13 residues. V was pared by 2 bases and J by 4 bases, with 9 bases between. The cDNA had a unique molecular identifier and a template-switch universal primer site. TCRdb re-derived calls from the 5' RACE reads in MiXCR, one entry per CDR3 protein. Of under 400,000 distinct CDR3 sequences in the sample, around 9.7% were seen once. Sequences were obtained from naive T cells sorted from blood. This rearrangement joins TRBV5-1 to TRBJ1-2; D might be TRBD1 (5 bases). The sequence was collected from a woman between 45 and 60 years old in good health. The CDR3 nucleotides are TGCGCCAGCAGCTTCGCAGGGACCTATGGCTACACCTTC. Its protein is CASSFAGTYGYTF.